What follows are 27 T cell receptor beta chains derived from one specimen sequenced in a study of blood T cell repertoires in COVID-19. Method: immunoSEQ multiplex PCR; TCRdb's copy keeps in-frame clones and lacks some. The sample lists over 200,000 clones, roughly 84% occurring once. Source material: peripheral blood. The receptors derive from a man aged 40-50 years with acute or convalescent COVID-19.

CDR3 coding DNA: TGTGCCAGCAAGGACAGACGCTTCTATGGCTACACCTTC. Its protein product is CASKDRRFYGYTF. The chain has TRBV6-5 and TRBJ1-2; D perhaps matches TRBD1 (6 bases). This CDR3 is built from 13 residues. Germline-derived CDR1 and CDR2 are MNHEY and SVGAGI. Trimming stripped 7 bases from V and 4 bases from J, with 13 bases between.

Only one count was recorded for this clone. The V and J genes are TRBV30 and TRBJ1-1, with TRBD1 identical over 7 bases. V was pared by 0 bases and J by 7 bases, with 11 bases of the junction left unmatched. The CDR3 length is 15 residues. Germline CDR1 reads GTSNPN; CDR2 reads SVGIG (reference sequence). The CDR3 loop reads CAWSVVEGARNEAFF. The CDR3 DNA reads TGTGCCTGGAGTGTAGTCGAGGGGGCTAGAAATGAAGCTTTCTTT.

The chain uses TRBV4-2 and TRBJ2-5, with TRBD2 matching over 7 bases. The CDR3 has 14 residues. V trimming: 0 bases; J trimming: 4 bases; junction bases outside the gene matches: 2. CDR1 is LGHNA and CDR2 is YNFKEQ in the germline V gene. The CDR3 loop reads CASSQDTGGETQYF. In DNA, the CDR3 is TGTGCCAGCAGCCAAGACACGGGGGGAGAGACCCAGTACTTC.

In this sample, this clone turned up once. The V and J genes are TRBV2 and TRBJ2-6; D possibly corresponds to TRBD1 (6 bases). The V end lost 5 bases, the J end lost 1 base, and 9 bases lay between the germline ends. CDR1 is SNHLY and CDR2 is FYNNEI in the germline V gene. The CDR3 has 15 amino acids. CDR3 residues: CASSSQGSGANVLTF. DNA of the CDR3: TGTGCCAGCAGTTCACAGGGTTCTGGGGCCAACGTCCTGACTTTC.

This CDR3 is CASSRTGNQPQHF. CDR3 DNA sequence: TGTGCCAGCAGCAGGACAGGGAACCAGCCCCAGCATTTT. This chain connects TRBV7-2 to TRBJ1-5; 8 bases agree with TRBD1. In germline, CDR1 is SGHTA, CDR2 FQGNSA. This CDR3 has 13 amino acids. V lost 5 bases and J lost 7; bases outside the gene matches: 4.

The CDR3 coding sequence is TGTGCCAGCAGTGGGGGAGATGAGACCCAGTACTTC. Translation: CASSGGDETQYF. The gene calls are TRBV2 and TRBJ2-5; D might be TRBD2 (5 bases). This CDR3 has 12 residues. Germline CDR1 SNHLY, CDR2 FYNNEI. Trimming cost V 4 bases and J 5 bases, with 8 bases left between them.

V usage is TRBV28 and J usage is TRBJ1-2, with 7 positions matching TRBD1. J lost 7 bases, V lost 6 bases, and 8 bases had no gene match. Germline loops: CDR1 MDHEN, CDR2 SYDVKM. There are 13 residues in the CDR3. The CDR3 here is CASRPGGRGGYTF. The CDR3 DNA reads as TGTGCCAGCAGACCAGGGGGGAGAGGTGGCTACACCTTC.

This rearrangement joins TRBV5-4 to TRBJ2-5, with 12 bases fitting TRBD2. This CDR3 has 18 residues. CDR1 and CDR2 from the germline V gene are SGHNT and YYREEE (reference sequence). The ends lost 0 bases at V and 5 bases at J; junction bases unmatched: 11. CDR3: CASSLGTLAGGFLETQYF. The CDR3 DNA sequence: TGTGCCAGCAGCTTGGGGACACTAGCGGGAGGTTTCCTTGAGACCCAGTACTTC.

V usage is TRBV7-9 and J usage is TRBJ1-3; D not certain. The CDR3 spans 13 residues. The ends were cut back, 5 bases at V and 2 bases at J, with 7 bases in the middle. Germline V gives CDR1 SEHNR, CDR2 FQNEAQ (reference sequence). CDR3 loop: CASSQATGNTIYF. CDR3 DNA sequence: TGTGCCAGCAGCCAAGCAACTGGAAACACCATATATTTT.

This chain links TRBV9 with TRBJ2-3, with D perhaps matching TRBD2 (6 bases). Trimming stripped 5 bases from V and 4 bases from J, with 20 bases between. The germline V gene has CDR1 SGDLS and CDR2 YYNGEE. The CDR3 has 16 residues. CDR3 loop: CASSEAGTASSDTQYF. The CDR3 coding sequence is TGTGCCAGCAGTGAAGCCGGGACTGCATCTTCAGATACGCAGTATTTT.

V gene TRBV19 combines with J gene TRBJ2-7, with TRBD2 as a possible D gene (8 bases). Germline-derived CDR1 and CDR2 are LNHDA and SQIVND (reference sequence). This CDR3 spans 17 amino acids. V was trimmed by 3 bases and J by 2 bases, leaving 20 bases between them. CDR3 nucleotides: TGTGCCAGTAGTATTAGCGGGACAGCGAGCCTGGCCTACGAGCAGTACTTC. It yields the protein CASSISGTASLAYEQYF.

CDR3 region: CASSEAAGSNQPQHF. CDR3 coding DNA: TGTGCCAGCAGTGAAGCTGCGGGGAGCAATCAGCCCCAGCATTTT. The rearrangement uses TRBV6-1 and TRBJ1-5; no definite D call. The CDR3 loop spans 15 amino acids. V dropped 0 bases and J dropped 1 base, with 7 bases sitting between them. Per germline, CDR1 MNHNS and CDR2 SASEGT.

The V gene is TRBV10-1, the J gene TRBJ1-5; D is unresolved. CDR3 length: 16 residues. Germline V gene data show CDR1 as WNHNN and CDR2 as SYGVQD (reference sequence). Deletions cut 4 bases from V and 2 bases from J, with 15 bases between. As DNA, the CDR3 is TGCGCCAGCAGTGGAATACGGAGTATGGGCAATCAGCCCCAGCATTTT. The encoded protein is CASSGIRSMGNQPQHF.

This clone was detected a few times. The V and J genes are TRBV6-5 and TRBJ1-1; the D gene is possibly TRBD1 (5 bases). Between the trimmed V and J ends, which lost 7 bases and 7 bases, there was a span of 10 bases. This CDR3 region has 11 residues. Looked up from germline, CDR1 is MNHEY and CDR2 is SVGAGI. Here the CDR3 DNA reads TGTGCCAGCATGGAGGGGTTTGAAGCTTTCTTT. This gives the protein CASMEGFEAFF.

The V call is TRBV19, the J call TRBJ2-1; a weak D match, TRBD2 (6 bases). CDR3 length: 14 amino acids. Germline CDR1 reads LNHDA; CDR2 reads SQIVND (reference sequence). Trimming pared 5 bases from V and 5 bases from J, leaving 13 bases between. CDR3 sequence (DNA): TGTGCCAGTAGTCTCCCTCCGGGAGACAATGAGCAGTTCTTC. Translating gives CASSLPPGDNEQFF.

The chain combines TRBV5-1 with TRBJ2-7; D is perhaps TRBD2 (6 bases). Germline V CDR1 and CDR2: SGHRS, YFSETQ. There are 13 residues in the CDR3. Trimming shortened V by 4 bases and J by 0 bases, and 8 bases separated the two germline ends. Here the CDR3 reads CASSPTSSYEQYF. The DNA for the CDR3 is TGCGCCAGCAGCCCGACTAGCTCCTACGAGCAGTACTTC.

This clone was counted a few times. J is TRBJ2-1 and V is TRBV3-1 (or the pseudogene TRBV3-2); 10 bases are a match to TRBD2. CDR3 size: 13 residues. V gave up 6 bases and J gave up 7 bases; unmatched junction bases: 3. The V gene's germline CDR1 is LGHDT and CDR2 YNNKEL (reference sequence). Here the CDR3 DNA reads TGTGCCAGCAGTCTAGCGGGAGCGAATGAGCAGTTCTTC. It translates to CASSLAGANEQFF.

This chain connects TRBV7-9 to TRBJ2-1; 12 bases fit TRBD2. The germline V gene has CDR1 SEHNR and CDR2 FQNEAQ (reference sequence). The V and J ends lost 4 bases and 15 bases, in that order; junction bases with no gene match: 10. This CDR3 has 14 residues. The CDR3 coding sequence is TGTGCCAGCAGCTCCTCCCGACTAGCGGGAGACCGGTTCTTC. This encodes CASSSSRLAGDRFF.

This clone was observed a few times. This chain links TRBV4-1 with TRBJ2-7; 7 bases map to TRBD1. V gave up 0 bases and J gave up 0 bases; unmatched junction bases: 5. This CDR3 contains 16 residues. Looked up from germline, CDR1 is MGHRA and CDR2 is YSYEKL. The CDR3 nucleotides are TGCGCCAGCAGCCAAGAAGTGGGACAGAGCTCCTACGAGCAGTACTTC. The encoded protein is CASSQEVGQSSYEQYF.

The chain carries TRBV4-1 and TRBJ1-1, with D possibly matching TRBD1 (5 bases). The V and J ends lost 0 bases and 0 bases respectively, with 14 bases between them. CDR3 length: 17 amino acids. Germline values: CDR1 MGHRA, CDR2 YSYEKL. For the CDR3, the DNA is TGCGCCAGCAGCCAAGACGAGGCAGGGATCATGAACACTGAAGCTTTCTTT. Translation: CASSQDEAGIMNTEAFF.

This clone was seen just once. The chain joins TRBV3-1 (or the pseudogene TRBV3-2) to TRBJ2-5; D gene ambiguous. V was clipped by 5 bases and J by 0 bases, with 16 bases between them. This CDR3 comprises 16 residues. Germline V gives CDR1 LGHDT, CDR2 YNNKEL (reference sequence). CDR3 bases: TGTGCCAGCAGCTCGGCGGCCGAGTCGTACCAAGAGACCCAGTACTTC. Its translation: CASSSAAESYQETQYF.

This rearrangement joins TRBV10-3 to TRBJ1-1, with 8 nucleotides matching TRBD1. The germline V gene has CDR1 ENHRY and CDR2 SYGVKD. V was clipped by 6 bases and J by 2 bases; unmatched bases: 5. This CDR3 region has 14 residues. The CDR3 nucleotides are TGTGCCATCAGAGAAGGACAGGGAAACACTGAAGCTTTCTTT. Its translation is CAIREGQGNTEAFF.

The genes are TRBV27 and TRBJ1-1; D may be TRBD1 (6 bases). V gave up 4 bases and J gave up 1 base, with 13 bases separating them. The length of the CDR3 is 15 residues. Germline V lookup: CDR1 MNHEY, CDR2 SMNVEV (reference sequence). The CDR3: CASSSGQPSNTEAFF. The CDR3 region has the DNA TGTGCCAGCAGTTCGGGACAACCATCGAACACTGAAGCTTTCTTT.

The chain is built from TRBV9 and TRBJ1-3; weak D call: TRBD1 (5 bases). Germline CDR1 is SGDLS and CDR2 is YYNGEE. The CDR3 runs 15 residues. V was shortened by 4 bases and J by 2 bases, with 13 bases between the two germline ends. In nucleotides, the CDR3 is TGTGCCAGCAGCCCCATCCCGGGGGCTGGAAACACCATATATTTT. This codes for CASSPIPGAGNTIYF.

This clone was detected once. This chain uses TRBV18 with TRBJ1-3; D uncertain. With 2 bases removed from V and 0 bases from J, the gap between germline ends came to 11 bases. Germline lookup yields CDR1 KGHSH and CDR2 LQKENI. The length of the CDR3 is 16 residues. The CDR3 region is CASSPDNPSSGNTIYF. CDR3 nucleotide sequence: TGTGCCAGCTCACCAGACAACCCGAGCTCTGGAAACACCATATATTTT.

The chain is built from TRBV27 and TRBJ1-1, with D unresolved. Germline loops: CDR1 MNHEY, CDR2 SMNVEV (reference sequence). Trimming pared 6 bases from V and 0 bases from J, leaving 11 bases between. The CDR3 spans 14 residues. The CDR3 protein is CASRSDGMNTEAFF. The CDR3 DNA is TGTGCCAGCAGGTCTGACGGGATGAACACTGAAGCTTTCTTT.

This clone was counted many times. V and J are TRBV5-4 and TRBJ2-7, with 7 nucleotides matching TRBD2. Trimming at V came to 0 bases and at J to 13 bases, leaving 10 bases not matched to a gene. Germline loops: CDR1 SGHNT, CDR2 YYREEE (reference sequence). The CDR3 has 13 residues. CDR3 DNA sequence: TGTGCCAGCAGCTTGGGGCGGGAGACCCCGCGATACTTC. This translates into CASSLGRETPRYF.